This entry lists 15 T cell receptor beta chains sequenced from one sample in a study of CD8 T cells in Susac syndrome. The RNA input was about 0.5 to 1 ug, and it was reverse transcribed with random hexamers. TCRdb reprocessed the immunoSEQ multiplex PCR reads with MiXCR, giving one entry per CDR3 protein. The table lists about 190,000 distinct CDR3 sequences, 75% to 95% of them singletons. Sequenced sample: CD4+ T cells from PBMCs. The receptors stem from a human donor with Susac syndrome.

The chain recombines TRBV2 with TRBJ1-1, with no clear D. The CDR3 runs 13 residues. Germline CDR1 and CDR2: SNHLY and FYNNEI. V was clipped by 2 bases and J by 2 bases, with 6 bases between them. The CDR3 here is CASSEQLNTEAFF. The CDR3 DNA is TGTGCCAGCAGTGAACAGCTAAACACTGAAGCTTTCTTT. Using reference TRBV2 and TRBJ1-1 for the parts outside the CDR3, the full variable domain is EPEVTQTPSHQVTQMGQEVILRCVPISNHLYFYWYRQILGQKVEFLVSFYNNEISEKSEIFDDQFSVERPDGSNFTLKIRSTKLEDSAMYFCASSEQLNTEAFFGQGTRLTVV.

The chain recombines TRBV15 with TRBJ1-5; D perhaps matches TRBD1 (5 bases). Per germline, CDR1 LNHNV and CDR2 YYDKDF (reference sequence). The CDR3 extends over 13 amino acids. Trimming took 2 bases from V and 8 from J, leaving 10 bases between them. The CDR3 DNA follows: TGTGCCACCAGCAGATCCCCACAGGAGCCCCAGCATTTT. This gives the protein CATSRSPQEPQHF.

The V gene is TRBV20-1, the J gene TRBJ2-3, with TRBD2 identical over 12 bases. There are 16 residues in the CDR3. CDR1 and CDR2 (germline): DFQATT, SNEGSKA (reference sequence). V shed 1 base, J shed 3 bases, and the junction held 5 bases outside the gene matches. CDR3 in DNA: TGCAGTGCTAGAGCTAGCGGGAGGGCCCTTACAGATACGCAGTATTTT. Translation gives CSARASGRALTDTQYF.

The rearrangement uses TRBV6-5 and TRBJ1-5; 8 bases are a match to TRBD1. This CDR3 is built from 17 residues. CDR1 and CDR2 (germline): MNHEY, SVGAGI. V shed 4 bases and J 6 bases; nucleotides not matched to a gene: 14. The CDR3 sequence: CASSLRAGQGFTQPQHF. As DNA, the CDR3 is TGTGCCAGCAGTTTGAGGGCAGGACAGGGTTTCACTCAGCCCCAGCATTTT.

The rearrangement uses TRBV19 and TRBJ1-6, with D tentatively TRBD1 (6 bases). Between the trimmed V and J ends, which lost 6 bases and 11 bases, there was a span of 20 bases. Germline CDR1 LNHDA, CDR2 SQIVND (reference sequence). CDR3 size: 15 residues. In DNA, the CDR3 is TGTGCCAGTAGCCCATGGCAGGGGAAGGTTACACCCCTCCACTTT. Encoded protein: CASSPWQGKVTPLHF.

The chain is built from TRBV9 and TRBJ2-1; 9 bases match TRBD2. Germline V CDR1 and CDR2: SGDLS, YYNGEE. V shed 4 bases and J 7 bases; nucleotides not matched to a gene: 6. CDR3 length equals 14 residues. CDR3 DNA: TGTGCCAGCAGCTTTGAGACTAGCGGAAATGAGCAGTTCTTC. This codes for CASSFETSGNEQFF. The entire variable domain, with the rest obtained from reference TRBV9 and TRBJ2-1, is as follows: DSGVTQTPKHLITATGQRVTLRCSPRSGDLSVYWYQQSLDQGLQFLIQYYNGEERAKGNILERFSAQQFPDLHSELNLSSLELGDSALYFCASSFETSGNEQFFGPGTRLTVL.

The rearrangement uses TRBV19 and TRBJ1-2, with a tentative D call TRBD1 (5 bases). Germline V gives CDR1 LNHDA, CDR2 SQIVND (reference sequence). The V gene lost 7 bases and the J gene lost 5 bases, with 20 bases spanning the gap. CDR3 size: 15 residues. The CDR3: CASMKGDRPLYGYTF. The CDR3 coding sequence is TGTGCCAGTATGAAGGGCGACAGACCCCTTTATGGCTACACCTTC.

The chain couples TRBV12-3 or TRBV12-4 to TRBJ2-5, with D unresolved. With 6 bases removed from V and 3 bases from J, the gap between germline ends came to 14 bases. CDR3 size: 14 residues. The CDR3 is CASRRELRKETQYF. In nucleotides, the CDR3 is TGTGCCAGCAGAAGGGAACTTCGGAAAGAGACCCAGTACTTC.

CDR3 protein: CASSHRDSRGGANVLTF. The CDR3 nucleotides read TGCGCCAGCAGCCACCGGGACAGCCGGGGGGGGGCCAACGTCCTGACTTTC. The chain recombines TRBV5-1 with TRBJ2-6; the D gene is possibly TRBD1 (7 bases). V was shortened by 4 bases and J by 4 bases, with 18 bases between the two germline ends. The CDR3 length is 17 residues. Germline loops: CDR1 SGHRS, CDR2 YFSETQ.

V usage is TRBV20-1 and J usage is TRBJ2-3; D unclear. V gave up 0 bases and J gave up 8 bases, with 9 bases separating them. This CDR3 contains 12 residues. Germline-derived CDR1 and CDR2 are DFQATT and SNEGSKA (reference sequence). CDR3 in DNA: TGCAGTGCTAGAGAGCAACCGAGTACGCAGTATTTT. It encodes CSAREQPSTQYF.

This sequence joins TRBV29-1 and TRBJ1-5, with a tentative D call TRBD1 (6 bases). V was pared by 5 bases and J by 7 bases, with 18 bases between. CDR1 is SQVTM, CDR2 ANQGSEA, per germline. The CDR3 totals 14 residues. CDR3: CSVRQGGPGQPQHF. In nucleotides, the CDR3 is TGCAGCGTTAGACAAGGGGGACCTGGGCAGCCCCAGCATTTT. Looking up the rest from reference TRBV29-1 and TRBJ1-5 gives the full variable domain: SAVISQKPSRDICQRGTSLTIQCQVDSQVTMMFWYRQQPGQSLTLIATANQGSEATYESGFVIDKFPISRPNLTFSTLTVSNMSPEDSSIYLCSVRQGGPGQPQHFGDGTRLSIL.

In this sample, this clonotype turned up once. The chain has TRBV18 and TRBJ2-5; tentative D call: TRBD2 (5 bases). The length of the CDR3 is 12 residues. Trimming took 10 bases from V and 2 from J, leaving 11 bases between them. Germline V lookup: CDR1 KGHSH, CDR2 LQKENI. The CDR3 DNA reads as TGTGCCACCGAGGGAGCGCAAGAGACCCAGTACTTC. Its translation: CATEGAQETQYF.

This chain connects TRBV21-1 to TRBJ1-1. TRBV21-1 is a pseudogene locus. The CDR3 has 15 residues. CDR3 in DNA: TGTGCCAGCAGCAACCTAATGGGTAGGAACACTGAAGCTTTCTTT. It codes for CASSNLMGRNTEAFF.

The chain recombines TRBV6-5 with TRBJ1-1; D gene uncertain. V lost 1 base and J lost 1, with 4 bases in between. Germline-derived CDR1 and CDR2 are MNHEY and SVGAGI. The CDR3 consists of 13 residues. The CDR3 protein is CASSYYSNTEAFF. The CDR3 DNA is TGTGCCAGCAGTTACTATTCGAACACTGAAGCTTTCTTT.

The count of this clonotype is one. A junction end diverges from the germline sequence, so it may reflect a read error. This chain uses TRBV20-1 with TRBJ1-4; no clear D. The CDR3 has 15 residues. The germline V gene encodes CDR1 DFQATT and CDR2 SNEGSKA (reference sequence). DNA of the CDR3: TGCAGTGCTAGAGTGTGGGAACTGACTAATGAAAACCTGTTTTTT. It codes for CSARVWELTNENLFF.